Listed here are 23 T cell receptor beta chains from one sample, sequenced in a study of a mutant IDH1 vaccine in newly diagnosed glioma. Their antigens remain unidentified. Time point noted: week 11, during vaccination. Each vaccine dose was 300 ug of mutant IDH1 20-mer peptide, with topical imiquimod. Profiled with immunoSEQ multiplex PCR; TCRdb holds only in-frame clones, not every one. The table includes about 62,000 clones, over 75% detected once. Here the sequenced sample was PBMCs, taken from a glioma patient whose treatment included an IDH1 peptide vaccine. All receptors derive from a man aged 40-49 years with glioma.

CDR3 in amino acids: CASRETGGYYGYTF. The DNA of the CDR3 is TGTGCCAGCAGAGAGACAGGGGGATACTATGGCTACACCTTC. The chain recombines TRBV6-1 with TRBJ1-2; 9 nucleotides agree with TRBD1. Germline-derived CDR1 and CDR2 are MNHNS and SASEGT. This CDR3 region has 14 residues. Trimming cost V 6 bases and J 3 bases; bases outside gene matches: 5.

CDR3 residues: CASSDSGSKTDTQYF. Written as DNA, the CDR3 is TGTGCCAGCAGTGATAGCGGGAGTAAGACAGATACGCAGTATTTT. The chain is built from TRBV28 and TRBJ2-3; the match to TRBD2 covers 9 bases. The germline gives CDR1 MDHEN, CDR2 SYDVKM. The CDR3 length is 15 residues. V shed 5 bases and J 3 bases; nucleotides not matched to a gene: 6.

The chain has TRBV29-1 and TRBJ2-1, with D possibly being TRBD1 (6 bases). CDR1 is SQVTM and CDR2 is ANQGSEA in the germline V gene. With 7 bases removed from V and 8 bases from J, the gap between germline ends came to 24 bases. The CDR3 loop spans 15 amino acids. CDR3 coding DNA: TGCAGCGCCCAACGCGACCTACTAGAGGGGGATGAGCAGTTCTTC. Amino acid sequence: CSAQRDLLEGDEQFF.

This chain uses TRBV5-4 with TRBJ1-1; 10 nucleotides agree with TRBD1. This CDR3 is built from 17 residues. J lost 1 base, V lost 4 bases, and 10 bases had no gene match. Germline assignment: CDR1 SGHNT and CDR2 YYREEE (reference sequence). The CDR3 region has the DNA TGTGCCAGCAGCGCCGGGACAGGGGTAAGGTCGAACACTGAAGCTTTCTTT. Its protein is CASSAGTGVRSNTEAFF.

J is TRBJ1-2 and V is TRBV7-9; 10 nucleotides match TRBD1. V gave up 5 bases and J gave up 2 bases; unmatched junction bases: 14. The V gene's germline CDR1 is SEHNR and CDR2 FQNEAQ (reference sequence). The CDR3 is 18 amino acids. The CDR3 DNA reads TGTGCCAGCAGCCTAACCCCGCTCCCGGGACAGGGGAACTATGGCTACACCTTC. It translates to CASSLTPLPGQGNYGYTF.

CDR3 DNA sequence: TGTGCCAGCAGCAGCCCGGGCAGCCTCAACGAGCAGTACTTC. Its protein is CASSSPGSLNEQYF. The rearrangement joins TRBV7-9 to TRBJ2-7; D is ambiguous. The CDR3 is 14 amino acids. V was shortened by 5 bases and J by 5 bases, with 16 bases between the two germline ends. Germline CDR1 reads SEHNR; CDR2 reads FQNEAQ (reference sequence).

The chain carries TRBV5-1 and TRBJ1-1; 7 positions agree with TRBD1. Trimming removed 3 bases from V and 4 bases from J; junction bases left unmatched: 3. Germline V gene data show CDR1 as SGHRS and CDR2 as YFSETQ. The CDR3 contains 13 residues. In DNA, the CDR3 is TGCGCCAGCAGCTATGGACAGGCCACTGAAGCTTTCTTT. Encoded protein: CASSYGQATEAFF.

The rearrangement uses TRBV25-1 and TRBJ2-5, with 9 bases lining up with TRBD2. Trimming took 1 base from V and 1 from J; bases not matched to a gene: 4. The germline V gene has CDR1 MGHDK and CDR2 SYGVNS. The CDR3 length is 16 residues. CDR3 bases: TGTGCCAGCAGTGAATGGCGAGCGGGGGGCCAAGAGACCCAGTACTTC. It is translated as CASSEWRAGGQETQYF.

The chain is built from TRBV5-1 and TRBJ1-4, with TRBD1 as a possible D gene (5 bases). The germline V gene encodes CDR1 SGHRS and CDR2 YFSETQ. The V and J ends lost 4 bases and 4 bases respectively, with 14 bases between them. The CDR3 totals 15 residues. For the CDR3, the DNA is TGCGCCAGCAGCCCGGTGGGACGGGGTAATGAAAAACTGTTTTTT. Protein product: CASSPVGRGNEKLFF.

This clone was counted between two and nine times. The same CDR3 arises from other DNA sequences in this sample as well. The chain carries TRBV7-9 and TRBJ1-2; 11 bases line up with TRBD1. The germline V gene has CDR1 SEHNR and CDR2 FQNEAQ (reference sequence). Trimming at V came to 6 bases and at J to 8 bases, leaving 8 bases not matched to a gene. The CDR3 extends over 14 amino acids. The CDR3 here is CASSLGTGGRGYTF. CDR3 DNA: TGTGCCAGCAGTCTCGGGACAGGGGGAAGGGGCTACACCTTC.

This clone has only one observation. The rearrangement links TRBV4-2 to TRBJ2-1; D unclear. The CDR3 sequence is 12 residues long. The germline gives CDR1 LGHNA, CDR2 YNFKEQ. V shed 2 bases and J shed 4 bases, with 3 bases lying between them. The CDR3 protein is CASSQYYNEQFF. CDR3 nucleotide sequence: TGTGCCAGCAGCCAATATTACAATGAGCAGTTCTTC.

In its sample, this clone was seen once. V gene TRBV10-1 combines with J gene TRBJ2-7, with D uncertain. The germline CDR1 and CDR2 sequences are WNHNN and SYGVQD (reference sequence). There are 14 residues in the CDR3. The V gene lost 0 bases and the J gene lost 3 bases, with 9 bases spanning the gap. The CDR3 sequence is CASSESPRCYEQYF. CDR3 in DNA: TGCGCCAGCAGTGAGTCACCTAGATGCTACGAGCAGTACTTC.

The V call is TRBV21-1, the J call TRBJ1-3; TRBD1 reflects the table's D call only, with no check against the DNA. TRBV21-1 is an annotated pseudogene. The CDR3 covers 19 residues. In nucleotides, the CDR3 is TGTGCCAGCAGCAAAAGGGGGATAAACAGGTCACTCTCTGGAAACACCATATATTTT. Translating gives CASSKRGINRSLSGNTIYF.

The CDR3 protein is CASSQTGVSPLHF. The CDR3 nucleotides are TGTGCCAGCAGCCAAACAGGGGTCTCACCCCTCCACTTT. This chain connects TRBV7-9 to TRBJ1-6; 7 nucleotides agree with TRBD1. V trimming: 5 bases; J trimming: 10 bases; junction bases outside the gene matches: 5. CDR3 length equals 13 residues. The germline V gene has CDR1 SEHNR and CDR2 FQNEAQ (reference sequence).

This clone was counted a single time. V is TRBV18 and J is TRBJ2-3; D unresolved. The length of the CDR3 is 15 residues. V lost 1 base and J lost 4, with 12 bases in between. In germline, CDR1 is KGHSH, CDR2 LQKENI. This chain's CDR3 is CASSPQQSRPDTQYF. For the CDR3, the DNA is TGTGCCAGCTCACCACAGCAGAGTAGACCAGATACGCAGTATTTT.

V gene TRBV15 combines with J gene TRBJ2-1; the match to TRBD1 covers 9 bases. V shed 8 bases, J shed 4 bases, and the junction held 15 bases outside the gene matches. From germline, CDR1 is LNHNV and CDR2 YYDKDF (reference sequence). The CDR3 runs 17 residues. The CDR3 loop reads CATDQTPTGGRYNEQFF. CDR3 DNA sequence: TGTGCCACCGACCAGACGCCAACAGGGGGCCGGTACAATGAGCAGTTCTTC.

The chain couples TRBV29-1 to TRBJ2-6; D is unresolved. The CDR3 contains 13 residues. CDR1 SQVTM and CDR2 ANQGSEA come from the germline V gene. The V and J ends lost 7 bases and 2 bases respectively, with 9 bases between them. Here the CDR3 reads CSAGRPGANVLTF. CDR3 coding DNA: TGCAGCGCCGGACGACCTGGGGCCAACGTCCTGACTTTC.

The J gene is TRBJ2-7, the V gene TRBV11-2; D is perhaps TRBD2 (6 bases). Per germline, CDR1 SGHAT and CDR2 FQNNGV. The CDR3 contains 16 residues. V dropped 4 bases and J dropped 6 bases, with 22 bases sitting between them. The CDR3 nucleotides are TGTGCCAGCAGCTCCCGGGGGTTCCCGGCACCAACCGAGCAGTACTTC. Amino acids: CASSSRGFPAPTEQYF.

The sample holds one count of this clone. The CDR3 coding sequence is TGTGCCAGCGGAAGGACAGGCCTTCTAAATGGCTACACCTTC. Translated: CASGRTGLLNGYTF. The chain is built from TRBV7-2 and TRBJ1-2; 7 bases are a match to TRBD1. Germline V CDR1 and CDR2: SGHTA, FQGNSA. The length of the CDR3 is 14 residues. V shed 8 bases and J 6 bases; nucleotides not matched to a gene: 12.

The J gene is TRBJ2-5, the V gene TRBV29-1; 8 bases map to TRBD2. CDR3 length equals 14 residues. V trimming: 3 bases; J trimming: 4 bases; junction bases outside the gene matches: 7. CDR1 and CDR2 (germline): SQVTM, ANQGSEA. CDR3 in DNA: TGCAGCGTTGAGGTAGCGGGGTTTGGAGAGACCCAGTACTTC. Translated: CSVEVAGFGETQYF. Supplemented by reference TRBV29-1 and TRBJ2-5, the full variable domain reads SAVISQKPSRDICQRGTSLTIQCQVDSQVTMMFWYRQQPGQSLTLIATANQGSEATYESGFVIDKFPISRPNLTFSTLTVSNMSPEDSSIYLCSVEVAGFGETQYFGPGTRLLVL.

The rearrangement uses TRBV4-3 and TRBJ2-5, with 7 bases lining up with TRBD1. J was trimmed by 2 bases and V by 2 bases; bases with no gene match: 2. Germline CDR1 and CDR2: LGHNA and YSLEER. The CDR3 contains 14 residues. CDR3 residues: CASSQSGGQETQYF. The CDR3 nucleotides read TGCGCCAGCAGCCAATCAGGGGGACAAGAGACCCAGTACTTC.

V gene TRBV28 combines with J gene TRBJ1-2; the D gene is possibly TRBD1 (5 bases). The germline V gene has CDR1 MDHEN and CDR2 SYDVKM. V was pared by 5 bases and J by 8 bases, with 15 bases between. This CDR3 is 13 amino acids long. This CDR3 is CASSAPAGYGYTF. The CDR3 nucleotides are TGTGCCAGCAGTGCACCTGCAGGGTACGGCTACACCTTC.

The rearrangement links TRBV14 to TRBJ2-1; 7 bases fit TRBD1. V trimming: 4 bases; J trimming: 6 bases; junction bases outside the gene matches: 12. The CDR3 is 16 amino acids. From germline, CDR1 is SGHDN and CDR2 FVKESK. The CDR3 spells CASSRETGIGGNEQFF. In nucleotides, the CDR3 is TGTGCCAGCAGCCGGGAGACAGGGATTGGCGGCAATGAGCAGTTCTTC.